The rows below give T cell receptor beta chains drawn from one sample of a study of blood T cells in healthy people across ages. TCRdb analysed the 5' RACE reads with MiXCR anew, one entry per CDR3 protein. The repertoire includes 600,000 or so distinct CDR3 sequences, roughly 48% of them detected once, and 20% to 25% sits in the top ten. The sequenced material came from blood. These receptors were collected from an elderly man in good health. CDR3s include the opening cysteine and the closing phenylalanine or tryptophan. D genes are given only for firm matches. Size is omitted from some rows. Given values are once, few, many or a class for expanded clones.

d_gene | abundance | len | j_gene | v_gene | CDR3aa | CDR3nt
TRBD1 | NA | 14 | TRBJ1-1 | TRBV5-1 | CASSLSGGITEAFF | TGCGCCAGCAGCTTGTCAGGGGGCATCACTGAAGCTTTCTTT
NA | NA | 11 | TRBJ1-2 | TRBV12-3/TRBV12-4 | CASRKEGTCTF | TGTGCCAGCAGGAAGGAAGGAACCTGCACCTTC
NA | NA | 12 | TRBJ1-1 | TRBV30 | CAWSILLTEAFF | TGTGCCTGGAGTATATTACTCACTGAAGCTTTCTTT
NA | NA | 13 | TRBJ1-2 | TRBV5-1 | CASRLGANYGYTF | TGCGCCAGCAGGCTGGGAGCTAACTATGGCTACACCTTC
NA | NA | 17 | TRBJ1-2 | TRBV7-2 | CASSLGTQGGARYGYTF | TGTGCCAGCAGCTTAGGGACACAGGGAGGCGCGAGGTATGGCTACACCTTC
TRBD2 | NA | 13 | TRBJ2-1 | TRBV5-1 | CASSPRAGHEQFF | TGCGCCAGCAGCCCCAGAGCGGGGCATGAGCAGTTCTTC
NA | NA | 16 | TRBJ2-1 | TRBV20-1 | CSAIGFWLQGENEQFF | TGCAGCGCCATAGGATTCTGGCTACAGGGCGAGAATGAGCAGTTCTTC
NA | many | 16 | TRBJ2-4 | TRBV6-5 | CASSYSPRGTQNIQYF | TGTGCCAGCAGTTACTCCCCCCGCGGGACTCAAAACATTCAGTACTTC
NA | few | 14 | TRBJ2-1 | TRBV6-1 | CASSEGPLGNEQFF | TGTGCCAGCAGTGAAGGTCCGTTGGGCAATGAGCAGTTCTTC
NA | NA | 14 | TRBJ2-3 | TRBV27 | CASKKGSGRGTQYF | TGTGCCAGCAAGAAGGGTAGTGGACGCGGTACGCAGTATTTT
NA | NA | 14 | TRBJ1-1 | TRBV5-1 | CASSSSGGGSEAFF | TGCGCCAGCAGCTCCTCTGGGGGGGGATCTGAAGCTTTCTTT
TRBD2 | NA | 16 | TRBJ2-3 | TRBV7-9 | CASSQGLAGLTDTQYF | TGTGCCAGCAGCCAGGGACTAGCGGGTCTCACAGATACGCAGTATTTT
NA | NA | 14 | TRBJ2-1 | TRBV25-1 | CASSDSGHHNEQFF | TGTGCCAGCAGTGACAGCGGGCATCACAATGAGCAGTTCTTC
TRBD1 | NA | 14 | TRBJ2-7 | TRBV10-3 | CAISEQGVNYEQYF | TGTGCCATCAGTGAACAGGGGGTAAACTACGAGCAGTACTTC
TRBD1 | NA | 19 | TRBJ2-4 | TRBV11-2 | CASSASTWGQGSAKNIQYF | TGTGCCAGCAGCGCCTCTACTTGGGGACAGGGGTCCGCCAAAAACATTCAGTACTTC
NA | NA | 14 | TRBJ1-4 | TRBV5-1 | CASSVGAGGEKLFF | TGCGCCAGCAGCGTGGGGGCAGGAGGTGAAAAACTGTTTTTT
TRBD1 | NA | 17 | TRBJ1-2 | TRBV3-1 | CASSPTSGQRNNYGYTF | TGTGCCAGCAGCCCTACCTCGGGACAGCGAAATAACTATGGCTACACCTTC
NA | once | 17 | TRBJ1-5 | TRBV6-2/TRBV6-3 | CASRQASGANSNQPQHF | TGTGCCAGCAGACAAGCTTCAGGGGCGAATAGCAATCAGCCCCAGCATTTT
NA | NA | 15 | TRBJ2-1 | TRBV4-1 | CASSQEPGSAYEQFF | TGCGCCAGCAGCCAAGAACCAGGGAGCGCCTACGAGCAGTTCTTC
NA | NA | 17 | TRBJ2-7 | TRBV4-1 | CASSQEPIRGHSYEQYF | TGCGCCAGCAGCCAAGAACCCATCCGGGGACACTCCTACGAGCAGTACTTC
TRBD1 | NA | 13 | TRBJ1-1 | TRBV29-1 | CSVVGQTNTEAFF | TGCAGCGTTGTGGGACAGACCAACACTGAAGCTTTCTTT
TRBD1 | many | 14 | TRBJ2-3 | TRBV29-1 | CSVAQGVGTDTQYF | TGCAGCGTTGCCCAGGGGGTGGGTACAGATACGCAGTATTTT
NA | NA | 19 | TRBJ2-1 | TRBV4-2 | CASSPLFQRGGPSYNEQFF | TGTGCCAGCAGCCCTCTGTTCCAGAGGGGAGGCCCCTCCTACAATGAGCAGTTCTTC
NA | NA | 12 | TRBJ2-5 | TRBV7-2 | CASSAARETQYF | TGTGCCAGCAGCGCAGCTCGGGAAACCCAGTACTTC
NA | few | 12 | TRBJ1-5 | TRBV6-2/TRBV6-3 | CASSYTVQPQHF | TGTGCCAGCAGTTACACCGTACAGCCCCAGCATTTT
NA | few | 18 | TRBJ2-1 | TRBV20-1 | CSARDPGRLIRSYNEQFF | TGTAGTGCCCGGGACCCGGGACGGTTGATTCGCTCCTACAATGAGCAGTTCTTC
TRBD1 | NA | 15 | TRBJ2-3 | TRBV7-3 | CASSLKGQFTDTQYF | TGTGCCAGCAGCTTAAAGGGACAGTTCACAGATACGCAGTATTTT
NA | NA | 13 | TRBJ1-5 | TRBV29-1 | CSVGGGRNQPQHF | TGCAGCGTTGGAGGGGGTCGCAATCAGCCCCAGCATTTT
NA | NA | 13 | TRBJ2-1 | TRBV5-1 | CASSLEGVSAPFF | TGCGCCAGCAGCTTGGAAGGGGTTAGCGCCCCGTTCTTC
NA | NA | 13 | TRBJ2-1 | TRBV30 | CAWRMDYQETQFF | TGTGCCTGGAGGATGGACTACCAAGAGACCCAGTTCTTC
TRBD2 | NA | 14 | TRBJ2-5 | TRBV20-1 | CSATKLAGGETQYF | TGCAGTGCAACCAAACTAGCGGGAGGAGAGACCCAGTACTTC
NA | few | 13 | TRBJ2-1 | TRBV20-1 | CSATGTLWGEQFF | TGCAGTGCTACGGGGACTCTCTGGGGTGAGCAGTTCTTC
NA | NA | 14 | TRBJ1-2 | TRBV7-6 | CASSLTVGGYGYTF | TGTGCCAGCAGCTTAACTGTGGGAGGCTATGGCTACACCTTC
NA | NA | 14 | TRBJ1-2 | TRBV20-1 | CSARVTDFNYGYTF | TGCAGTGCTAGAGTTACAGATTTTAACTATGGCTACACCTTC
NA | NA | 16 | TRBJ1-1 | TRBV20-1 | CSARVRDGGMNTEAFF | TGCAGTGCTAGAGTGCGGGATGGGGGGATGAACACTGAAGCTTTCTTT
NA | NA | 14 | TRBJ1-6 | TRBV7-9 | CASSLGGLGSPLHF | TGTGCCAGCAGCTTAGGCGGGTTGGGTTCACCCCTCCACTTT
TRBD2 | NA | 16 | TRBJ2-7 | TRBV4-2 | CASSQPPGTSGNKQYF | TGTGCCAGCAGCCAGCCGCCCGGGACTAGCGGGAACAAGCAGTACTTC
TRBD1 | few | 15 | TRBJ1-1 | TRBV5-1 | CASSWGTGGFTEAFF | TGCGCCAGCAGCTGGGGGACAGGGGGCTTCACTGAAGCTTTCTTT
TRBD1 | NA | 14 | TRBJ2-5 | TRBV10-3 | CAISSGGAVETQYF | TGTGCCATCAGTTCAGGGGGCGCGGTGGAGACCCAGTACTTC
TRBD2 | few | 16 | TRBJ2-1 | TRBV7-2 | CASSLDGTSGIYEQFF | TGTGCCAGCAGCTTAGACGGGACTAGCGGGATATATGAGCAGTTCTTC
NA | NA | 12 | TRBJ2-7 | TRBV10-2 | CASSEEVGEQYF | TGCGCCAGCAGTGAAGAAGTGGGCGAGCAGTACTTC
NA | NA | 15 | TRBJ1-2 | TRBV7-2 | CASSSDWTAYYGYTF | TGTGCCAGCAGCTCAGACTGGACAGCCTACTATGGCTACACCTTC